This T cell receptor beta chain originates from a study of T cell repertoires in cytomegalovirus infection (dated by TCRdb to about 2019). Some background on the complete study: The peptide stimulations were aimed at well-studied HLA-B-restricted epitopes as well as recently identified HLA-C-restricted CMV epitopes, whose presentation resists viral immunomodulation. The HLA type of each donor mattered for the analysis, because public TCR beta signatures pointed to carriage of CMV infection along with the matching HLA type.

Study-level results and caveats: Carriers of CMV infection plus the relevant HLA type were discriminated by the cumulative frequency of public TCR beta family members in the study cohort and in an independent roughly 400-donor cohort. In the ex vivo response, HLA-C-restricted CMV-specific TCR beta clonotypes were dominant, and in two of eight donors the single most frequent clonotype came from this HLA-C-restricted group.

V and J lose 4 bases and 4 bases, and a span of 11 bases separates them. Including the terminal cysteine and phenylalanine, the CDR3 comprises 13 residues. This entry keeps only the CDR3 DNA: 39 bases, framed from base 1. For CDR1 and CDR2, the germline V gene lists SGHVS and FNYEAQ. Sequenced on an Illumina HiSeq 1500. Using fastp at Q25 and MiXCR, TCRdb reprocessed the public reads and kept productive beta chains. Each entry merges the rows of one CDR3 protein and shows their most common DNA and genes. This sample is represented by roughly 78,000 distinct CDR3 sequences; approximately 39% of them were singletons. The ten top clones hold more than 80% of the sample. This clonotype was counted only a few times. This receptor's antigen is unknown. No base quality information exists; no much larger clone differs at one position. Per the publication, the treatment or condition label means: in vitro stimulation with specific CMV peptide epitopes to enrich CMV-specific T cells.

Sequencing was performed on CD8+ T cells from cultured PBMCs, taken from culture after CMV antigen stimulation. This clonotype originated in a human donor in good health (CMV status not recorded). Some clones in this sample may be carry-over from other donors' samples. The V and J segments used are TRBV7-6 and TRBJ2-7; the D call is tentative, TRBD1 or TRBD2, as each matches 5 bases. The nucleotide sequence is TGTGCCAGCAGCTGGGACGGAAAGTACGAGCAGTACTTC. This gives the protein CASSWDGKYEQYF.